The 24 T cell receptor beta chains given below trace back to one sample, sequenced in a study of T cells after posttransplantation cyclophosphamide (dated by TCRdb to the mid-2010s). Libraries were made using the immunoSEQ multiplex PCR assay. TCRdb carries this immuneACCESS record with in-frame sequences only. Its versions omit some clonotypes, under half of them owing to an unresolved V gene in the studies checked, with the rest unexplained. The sample contains just over 65,000 clones, just under 95% of them found a single time. The ten top clones hold approximately 2.7% of the sample. Material for sequencing was PBMCs. The receptors originated from a woman in her twenties or thirties in good health and a related stem cell transplant donor.

The chain uses TRBV6-1 and TRBJ2-5; TRBD2 aligns across 12 bases. The V and J ends lost 6 bases and 10 bases, in that order; junction bases with no gene match: 6. CDR1 and CDR2 from the germline V gene are MNHNS and SASEGT. CDR3 length: 13 amino acids. CDR3 nucleotides: TGTGCCAGCAGGGCCCGACTAGCGGGGGACCAGTACTTC. Protein: CASRARLAGDQYF.

The chain uses TRBV4-1 and TRBJ2-5; weak D call: TRBD1 (5 bases). Germline CDR1 MGHRA, CDR2 YSYEKL. The CDR3 totals 15 residues. Trimming left V 2 bases short and J 1 base short, with 11 bases between. The CDR3 sequence is CASSQPTDSQETQYF. The CDR3, as DNA: TGCGCCAGCAGCCAACCCACCGACAGCCAAGAGACCCAGTACTTC.

Only a few counts were recorded for this clone. The rearrangement links TRBV6-1 to TRBJ1-4; TRBD1 is a possible D gene (5 bases). CDR1 and CDR2 (germline): MNHNS, SASEGT. V was clipped by 3 bases and J by 8 bases, with 13 bases between them. There are 14 residues in the CDR3. The CDR3 protein is CASSEAGGSEKLFF. The CDR3 coding sequence is TGTGCCAGCAGTGAGGCCGGGGGAAGCGAAAAACTGTTTTTT.

J is TRBJ1-2 and V is TRBV4-2; 8 bases agree with TRBD1. The germline V gene encodes CDR1 LGHNA and CDR2 YNFKEQ. With V trimmed by 0 bases and J by 7 bases, 7 bases remained unmatched. This CDR3 has 15 residues. DNA for the CDR3: TGTGCCAGCAGCCAAGATCTACAGGGGGGGAGTGGCTACACCTTC. Protein: CASSQDLQGGSGYTF.

The chain carries TRBV2 and TRBJ2-7, with TRBD1 matching 7 bases. Germline V gene lookup returns CDR1 SNHLY and CDR2 FYNNEI. The CDR3 is 11 amino acids. The ends lost 7 bases at V and 3 bases at J; junction bases unmatched: 0. The CDR3 region is CASTGGYEQYF. CDR3 coding DNA: TGTGCCAGCACAGGGGGCTACGAGCAGTACTTC.

The V call is TRBV6-5, the J call TRBJ2-7; perhaps TRBD1 as D (5 bases). Per the germline V gene, CDR1 is MNHEY and CDR2 is SVGAGI. The V and J ends lost 6 bases and 7 bases respectively, with 10 bases between them. CDR3 size: 11 residues. CDR3 sequence reads: CASRDIGEQYF. The CDR3 nucleotides are TGTGCCAGCAGGGACATAGGAGAGCAGTACTTC.

The CDR3 DNA is TGTGCCAGCAGCTTAGGTCAGACCTTAGCTAACTATGGCTACACCTTC. This codes for CASSLGQTLANYGYTF. This chain joins TRBV7-8 and TRBJ1-2, with D hard to call. V lost 1 base and J lost 0, with 12 bases in between. Germline assignment: CDR1 SGHVS and CDR2 FQNEAQ. The CDR3 totals 16 residues.

J is TRBJ1-6 and V is TRBV6-5; no definite D call. The CDR3 is made up of 16 amino acids. The V and J ends lost 3 bases and 4 bases respectively, with 13 bases between them. Germline-derived CDR1 and CDR2 are MNHEY and SVGAGI. CDR3 sequence: CASSYAGSGYNSPLHF. As DNA, the CDR3 is TGTGCCAGCAGTTATGCAGGATCCGGGTATAATTCACCCCTCCACTTT.

The V gene is TRBV6-5, the J gene TRBJ1-2; the match to TRBD1 covers 9 bases. The CDR3 totals 15 residues. V shed 5 bases and J 3 bases; nucleotides not matched to a gene: 7. Germline lookup yields CDR1 MNHEY and CDR2 SVGAGI. The CDR3 loop is CASSPTGGPDYGYTF. In nucleotides, the CDR3 is TGTGCCAGCAGTCCGACAGGGGGTCCGGACTATGGCTACACCTTC.

The chain couples TRBV29-1 to TRBJ2-7, with no clear D. The CDR3 consists of 12 residues. Germline V CDR1 and CDR2: SQVTM, ANQGSEA. Trimming pared 3 bases from V and 2 bases from J, leaving 8 bases between. The CDR3 is CSVELQPYEQYF. DNA of the CDR3: TGCAGCGTTGAGCTACAGCCCTACGAGCAGTACTTC.

Turning to this clone: At one boundary the junction diverges from the germline segment, which might be a read error. V is TRBV5-1 and J is TRBJ2-7, with TRBD1 identical over 9 bases. The CDR3 has 15 residues. The germline V gene has CDR1 SGHRS and CDR2 YFSETQ. CDR3 loop: CASTLRGTGTYEQYF. DNA for the CDR3: TGCGCCAGCACCTTGAGGGGGACAGGGACCTACGAGCAGTACTTC.

V is TRBV7-8 and J is TRBJ2-1; 7 nucleotides align to TRBD2. Losses at the gene ends were 1 base for V and 1 base for J; bases not matched to a gene: 1. CDR1 and CDR2 (germline): SGHVS, FQNEAQ. This CDR3 has 15 amino acids. The CDR3 is CASSLGGGSYNEQFF. The CDR3 DNA sequence: TGTGCCAGCAGCTTAGGGGGGGGGTCCTACAATGAGCAGTTCTTC. Filled out from reference TRBV7-8 and TRBJ2-1, the complete variable domain reads GAGVSQSPRYKVAKRGQDVALRCDPISGHVSLFWYQQALGQGPEFLTYFQNEAQLDKSGLPSDRFFAERPEGSVSTLKIQRTQQEDSAVYLCASSLGGGSYNEQFFGPGTRLTVL.

The chain links TRBV6-5 to TRBJ2-7; 9 bases map to TRBD1. From germline, CDR1 is MNHEY and CDR2 SVGAGI. The trim removed 1 base at V and 4 bases at J, leaving 2 bases unmatched. The CDR3 sequence is 14 residues long. The CDR3 sequence: CASSYWDRAYEQYF. CDR3 nucleotide sequence: TGTGCCAGCAGTTACTGGGACAGGGCTTACGAGCAGTACTTC.

The rearrangement joins TRBV6-4 to TRBJ2-2; the D is unclear. With 6 bases removed from V and 0 bases from J, the gap between germline ends came to 11 bases. Germline-derived CDR1 and CDR2 are MRHNA and SNTAGT. The CDR3 is 15 residues long. CDR3 nucleotides: TGTGCCAGCAGCCCCGTGAGCGCGAACACCGGGGAGCTGTTTTTT. This encodes CASSPVSANTGELFF.

The V gene is TRBV5-6, the J gene TRBJ1-5; 8 positions agree with TRBD1. CDR1 is SGHDT, CDR2 YYEEEE, per germline. J lost 5 bases, V lost 4 bases, and 8 bases had no gene match. This CDR3 is 15 amino acids long. The CDR3 is CASSKTDRVHQPQHF. The CDR3 DNA sequence: TGTGCCAGCAGCAAGACGGACAGGGTACATCAGCCCCAGCATTTT.

This clone was seen only once. The rearrangement uses TRBV27 and TRBJ1-2, with 8 bases lining up with TRBD1. The CDR3 covers 18 residues. J was trimmed by 4 bases and V by 0 bases; bases with no gene match: 13. The V gene's germline CDR1 is MNHEY and CDR2 SMNVEV (reference sequence). The CDR3 nucleotides read TGTGCCAGCAGTTTATCGAACAGGGGGAGTCTTTCCTTCTATGGCTACACCTTC. The encoded protein is CASSLSNRGSLSFYGYTF.

The rearrangement links TRBV6-5 to TRBJ1-1; D remains unclear. Trimming cost V 6 bases and J 1 base, with 12 bases left between them. Looked up from germline, CDR1 is MNHEY and CDR2 is SVGAGI. The CDR3 has 14 amino acids. CDR3 nucleotides: TGTGCCAGCAGCCCCACCGGACGGAACACTGAAGCTTTCTTT. Translation: CASSPTGRNTEAFF.

This clone is a singleton in its sample. The chain uses TRBV10-1 and TRBJ2-6; D is ambiguous. The ends were cut back, 3 bases at V and 4 bases at J, with 10 bases in the middle. The CDR3 consists of 15 residues. Per the germline V gene, CDR1 is WNHNN and CDR2 is SYGVQD (reference sequence). The CDR3 nucleotides are TGCGCCAGCAGTGAACGAGAAATAGGGGCCAACGTCCTGACTTTC. It specifies CASSEREIGANVLTF.

The chain couples TRBV19 to TRBJ1-5; D is unresolved. The CDR3 runs 12 residues. The V gene lost 6 bases and the J gene lost 4 bases, with 7 bases spanning the gap. Germline V lookup: CDR1 LNHDA, CDR2 SQIVND (reference sequence). CDR3 residues: CASSPANQPQHF. The CDR3 DNA sequence: TGTGCCAGTAGCCCCGCGAATCAGCCCCAGCATTTT.

V usage is TRBV10-3 and J usage is TRBJ2-5, with D tentatively TRBD1 (6 bases). The V gene lost 7 bases and the J gene lost 2 bases, with 11 bases spanning the gap. This CDR3 comprises 13 residues. Germline CDR1 and CDR2: ENHRY and SYGVKD. The CDR3 protein is CAINPTGQETQYF. CDR3 DNA sequence: TGTGCCATCAACCCGACAGGTCAAGAGACCCAGTACTTC.

This rearrangement joins TRBV2 to TRBJ2-7; D tentatively fits TRBD1 or TRBD2 (5 bases each). V lost 4 bases and J 9 bases, leaving 13 bases between the germline ends. This CDR3 region has 12 residues. Germline loops: CDR1 SNHLY, CDR2 FYNNEI. CDR3 sequence reads: CASSGPGTAQYF. The CDR3 nucleotides read TGTGCCAGCAGTGGCCCCGGGACCGCGCAGTACTTC.

The V gene is TRBV5-6, the J gene TRBJ1-2; D perhaps matches TRBD1 (5 bases). V was trimmed by 4 bases and J by 4 bases, leaving 11 bases between them. This CDR3 has 13 amino acids. Looked up from germline, CDR1 is SGHDT and CDR2 is YYEEEE. The CDR3 reads CASSQGTFYGYTF. The CDR3 nucleotides read TGTGCCAGCAGCCAAGGGACCTTCTATGGCTACACCTTC. The full variable domain, rest sourced from reference TRBV5-6 and TRBJ1-2, is DAGVTQSPTHLIKTRGQQVTLRCSPKSGHDTVSWYQQALGQGPQFIFQYYEEEERQRGNFPDRFSGHQFPNYSSELNVNALLLGDSALYLCASSQGTFYGYTFGSGTRLTVV.

The chain uses TRBV4-1 and TRBJ2-5; 10 bases are shared with TRBD2. CDR3 length: 15 residues. Germline CDR1 is MGHRA and CDR2 is YSYEKL. J was trimmed by 2 bases and V by 4 bases; bases with no gene match: 4. In DNA form, the CDR3 reads TGCGCCAGCAGCCCACTAGCGGGGACGCAAGAGACCCAGTACTTC. It encodes CASSPLAGTQETQYF.

The chain employs TRBV5-4 and TRBJ2-7; no clear D. The V gene's germline CDR1 is SGHNT and CDR2 YYREEE (reference sequence). Deletions cut 0 bases from V and 0 bases from J, with 7 bases between. There are 14 residues in the CDR3. DNA for the CDR3: TGTGCCAGCAGCTTGGACGGTAGCTCCTACGAGCAGTACTTC. Its translation is CASSLDGSSYEQYF.